This entry features one TCR beta chain sequence. What it binds is unknown. This entry is derived from a study of T cells in localized non-small cell lung cancer. Study-wide points: Adjacent uninvolved lung tissue had the highest T cell clonality, exceeding tumor. Tumor samples were not multi-region, leaving intratumor heterogeneity unexcluded.

Sequenced by immunoSEQ multiplex PCR; TCRdb stores in-frame clones only, minus some. The table lists 90,000 to 100,000 clones, approximately 91% of them singletons. The CDR3 covers 14 residues. The ends were cut back, 5 bases at V and 2 bases at J, with 12 bases in the middle. Germline V CDR1 and CDR2: SGHAT, FQNNGV. The V gene is TRBV11-2, the J gene TRBJ1-2, with D unclear. The specimen comprised PBMCs, sampled before any cancer treatment. This sequence was found in a woman aged 35 to 70 with stage II squamous cell lung carcinoma. The CDR3 DNA reads as TGTGCCAGCAGCCCCCCGGCGGGGAACTATGGCTACACCTTC. Its protein product is CASSPPAGNYGYTF.